This TCR beta chain was captured by sequencing in a study of blood T cell repertoires in COVID-19. As for the study in general: Some COVID-19 samples were acute and others convalescent; all came from the United States, Italy and Spain. From T cells, B-cell-depleted T cells, or PBMCs came the material, which was cDNA or gDNA.

The authors' processing: Reference gene primer amplification in the assay estimated nucleated cell counts. TCRdb's table, derived via immunoSEQ multiplex PCR, lists solely in-frame clones and lacks some. V, J and clone size derive from that table, while D and trimming were established from the DNA sequence. Seen here are roughly 200,000 clones, 85% to 90% observed once, and the top ten hold 0.6% to 0.8%. This clone was detected a few times. Mismatch with germline at one junction end may stem from a read error. Per the germline V gene, CDR1 is PRHDT and CDR2 is FYEKMQ (reference sequence). This CDR3 comprises 13 residues.

Material: peripheral blood. This clonotype was sampled from a man in his forties or fifties with acute or convalescent COVID-19. The rearrangement links TRBV13 to TRBJ1-1, with unresolved D. The CDR3 DNA sequence: TGTGCCAGCAGCTTATACATCAACAGTGAAGCTTTCTTT. It specifies CASSLYINSEAFF.